What follows describes a single T cell receptor (beta chain). This CDR3 has 16 residues. Germline assignment: CDR1 MNHEY and CDR2 SMNVEV (reference sequence). V was shortened by 5 bases and J by 7 bases, with 18 bases between the two germline ends. This record comes from a study of CD8 T cells in Susac syndrome. RNA, at about 0.45 to 1 ug, was reverse transcribed with random hexamers. Each CDR3 protein gets one entry after TCRdb re-called the immunoSEQ multiplex PCR reads with MiXCR. This sample carries around 130,000 distinct CDR3 sequences, around 85% of them seen once, and the ten largest clones take about 0.51%.

The sequencing input was CD8+ T cells from PBMCs. The receptor was isolated from a human donor with multiple sclerosis. V is TRBV27 and J is TRBJ1-6; D possibly corresponds to TRBD1 (6 bases). The CDR3 DNA follows: TGTGCCAGCAGTCCCTACGGGACACGGTCCAATTCACCCCTCCACTTT. This sequence encodes CASSPYGTRSNSPLHF.